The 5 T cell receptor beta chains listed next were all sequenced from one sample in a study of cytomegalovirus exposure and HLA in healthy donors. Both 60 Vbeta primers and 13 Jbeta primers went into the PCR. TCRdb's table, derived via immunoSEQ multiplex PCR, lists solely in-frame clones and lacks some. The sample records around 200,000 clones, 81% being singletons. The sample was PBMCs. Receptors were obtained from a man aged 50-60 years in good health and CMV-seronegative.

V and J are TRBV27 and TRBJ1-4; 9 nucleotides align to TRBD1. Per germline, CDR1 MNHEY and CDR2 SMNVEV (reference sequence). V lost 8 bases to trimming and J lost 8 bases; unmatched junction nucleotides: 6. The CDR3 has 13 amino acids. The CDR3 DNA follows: TGTGCCAGCGGGGACAGGGCCGGAGAAAAACTGTTTTTT. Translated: CASGDRAGEKLFF.

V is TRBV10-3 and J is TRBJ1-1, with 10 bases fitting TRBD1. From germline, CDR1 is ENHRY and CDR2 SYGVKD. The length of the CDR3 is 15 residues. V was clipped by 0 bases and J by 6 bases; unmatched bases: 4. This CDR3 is CAISESGTGEAEAFF. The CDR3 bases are TGTGCCATCAGTGAGTCTGGGACAGGGGAAGCTGAAGCTTTCTTT.

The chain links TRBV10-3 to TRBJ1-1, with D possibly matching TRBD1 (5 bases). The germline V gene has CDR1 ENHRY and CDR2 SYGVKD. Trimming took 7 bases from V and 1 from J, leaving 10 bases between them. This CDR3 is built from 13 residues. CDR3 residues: CAITLTENTEAFF. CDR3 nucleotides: TGTGCCATCACCTTGACAGAGAACACTGAAGCTTTCTTT.

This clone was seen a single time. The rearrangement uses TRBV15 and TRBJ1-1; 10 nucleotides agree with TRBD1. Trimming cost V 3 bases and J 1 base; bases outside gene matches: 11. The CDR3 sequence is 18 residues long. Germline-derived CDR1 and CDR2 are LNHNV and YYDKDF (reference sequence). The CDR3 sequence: CATSSLTGQGGWNTEAFF. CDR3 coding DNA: TGTGCCACCAGCAGTCTTACTGGACAGGGGGGATGGAACACTGAAGCTTTCTTT.

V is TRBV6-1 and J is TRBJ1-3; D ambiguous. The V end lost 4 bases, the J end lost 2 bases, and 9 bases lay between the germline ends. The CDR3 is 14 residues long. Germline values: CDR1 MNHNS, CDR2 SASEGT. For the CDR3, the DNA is TGTGCCAGCAGTGTAGGAGGGACTGGAAACACCATATATTTT. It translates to CASSVGGTGNTIYF.